Sequencing of this T cell receptor (beta chain) was carried out in a study of shared clonotypes between healthy human individuals. Overall study findings and caveats: Memory subsets had estimated richness that was generally smaller than that of naive subsets.

On this clone itself: Its antigen remains unknown.

Measured with immunoSEQ multiplex PCR; TCRdb has only the in-frame clones, and not every one. Among over a million clones listed, approximately 80% were seen once. Sample: memory CD4+ T cells from PBMCs. Subset given: CD45RA-negative fraction. The receptor comes from a man in his late teens or twenties in good health. Some clones in this sample may be carry-over from other donors' samples.

As DNA, the CDR3 is TGTGCCAGCAGTTCCTGGGGTGAAAAACTGTTTTTT. It is translated as CASSSWGEKLFF. The chain couples TRBV28 to TRBJ1-4; no reliable D call. The CDR3 loop spans 12 amino acids. Germline lookup yields CDR1 MDHEN and CDR2 SYDVKM. V dropped 4 bases and J dropped 7 bases, with 7 bases sitting between them.